A single sample is the source of the 27 T cell receptor beta chains below, sequenced in a study of breast tumors, draining lymph nodes, adjacent tissues. TCRdb called the multiplex PCR reads again in MiXCR, with one record for every CDR3 protein. The repertoire holds 150,000 to 250,000 distinct CDR3 sequences, roughly 29% seen once, with 4.3% in the top ten. Breast cancer patients provided tissue from their axillary draining lymph nodes. Sequenced sample: axillary lymph node tissue. The receptors were sampled from a female donor with breast cancer. Some clones in this sample may be carry-over from other donors' samples.

This clonotype was seen many times. J is TRBJ2-1 and V is TRBV11-2, with unresolved D. Germline assignment: CDR1 SGHAT and CDR2 FQNNGV. Trimming pared 1 base from V and 6 bases from J, leaving 10 bases between. There are 14 residues in the CDR3. Here the CDR3 reads CASSLGLGTNEQFF. CDR3 in DNA: TGTGCCAGCAGCTTAGGGCTAGGTACCAATGAGCAGTTCTTC. Full variable domain (remainder filled in from reference TRBV11-2 and TRBJ2-1): EAGVAQSPRYKIIEKRQSVAFWCNPISGHATLYWYQQILGQGPKLLIQFQNNGVVDDSQLPKDRFSAERLKGVDSTLKIQPAKLEDSAVYLCASSLGLGTNEQFFGPGTRLTVL.

This clonotype was seen at least ten times. The chain is built from TRBV28 and TRBJ1-2, with a weak D call TRBD1 (5 bases). CDR1 and CDR2 from the germline V gene are MDHEN and SYDVKM. This CDR3 is built from 17 residues. V was pared by 8 bases and J by 4 bases, with 26 bases between. CDR3: CASRLGAGTGRRYGYTF. The CDR3 bases are TGTGCCAGCCGACTCGGGGCAGGGACGGGAAGGCGCTATGGCTACACCTTC.

This clonotype was recorded many times. The rearrangement links TRBV2 to TRBJ2-7, with D unresolved. CDR1 is SNHLY, CDR2 FYNNEI, per germline. The CDR3 covers 13 residues. Trimming stripped 3 bases from V and 3 bases from J, with 9 bases between. The CDR3 reads CASSDASNYEQYF. As DNA, the CDR3 is TGTGCCAGCAGTGACGCCTCCAACTACGAGCAGTACTTC.

This clonotype appeared a few times. The chain joins TRBV5-6 to TRBJ1-1; 7 nucleotides agree with TRBD1. V was clipped by 0 bases and J by 8 bases; unmatched bases: 4. The CDR3 is made up of 13 amino acids. Germline values: CDR1 SGHDT, CDR2 YYEEEE. Written as DNA, the CDR3 is TGTGCCAGCAGCTTGGATGACAGGGTGGAAGCTTTCTTT. This encodes CASSLDDRVEAFF.

With regard to this clonotype: No conserved phenylalanine or tryptophan is present at the end of the CDR3, so a read error is the likely explanation. It is unclear where the CDR3 begins or ends on the DNA, so no DNA is shown, and the CDR3 is as TCRdb lists it. The chain is built from TRBV20-1 and TRBJ2-7; TRBD2, the table's D call, lacks a check against the DNA. The CDR3 is 17 residues long, ends included. Germline V CDR1 and CDR2: DFQATT, SNEGSKA (reference sequence). The CDR3 sequence is CSARRPMTSGGSPTSST.

This clonotype was counted many times. The chain combines TRBV19 with TRBJ1-2; a possible D gene is TRBD1 (6 bases). With 8 bases removed from V and 7 bases from J, the gap between germline ends came to 17 bases. CDR1 and CDR2 (germline): LNHDA, SQIVND (reference sequence). This CDR3 comprises 13 residues. Here the CDR3 DNA reads TGTGCCAGTCTTCGACAGGCCGGTTCTGGCTACACCTTC. It codes for CASLRQAGSGYTF. The complete variable domain, with remaining parts taken from reference TRBV19 and TRBJ1-2, reads DGGITQSPKYLFRKEGQNVTLSCEQNLNHDAMYWYRQDPGQGLRLIYYSQIVNDFQKGDIAEGYSVSREKKESFPLTVTSAQKNPTAFYLCASLRQAGSGYTFGSGTRLTVV.

V usage is TRBV7-3 and J usage is TRBJ2-7, with 8 nucleotides matching TRBD1. This CDR3 is 14 amino acids long. In germline, CDR1 is SGHTA, CDR2 FQGTGA. V was clipped by 5 bases and J by 2 bases; unmatched bases: 5. CDR3 sequence (DNA): TGTGCCAGCAGCCGTGGACAGGGAACCTACGAGCAGTACTTC. This encodes CASSRGQGTYEQYF.

This clonotype appeared many times. The chain carries TRBV11-2 and TRBJ2-7, with 7 bases identical to TRBD2. Unmatched junction bases numbered 11, after V lost 3 bases and J lost 3 bases. The germline V gene has CDR1 SGHAT and CDR2 FQNNGV. There are 16 residues in the CDR3. This CDR3 is CASSFGGSPPGYEQYF. CDR3 nucleotides: TGTGCCAGCAGCTTTGGCGGGAGCCCTCCGGGCTACGAGCAGTACTTC.

This clonotype was counted only a few times. This chain connects TRBV30 to TRBJ2-1; D perhaps matches TRBD2 (6 bases). CDR1 is GTSNPN and CDR2 is SVGIG in the germline V gene (reference sequence). The V end was cut by 3 bases, the J end by 4 bases, with 10 bases between. The CDR3 spans 13 residues. The DNA of the CDR3 is TGTGCCTGGAGGGGACTGAATTACAATGAGCAGTTCTTC. Amino acid sequence: CAWRGLNYNEQFF.

Remarks on this clonotype: This sequence may be a read error, since a much larger clone differs from it by one base. This chain joins TRBV7-8 and TRBJ1-2; D call uncertain. The length of the CDR3 is 13 residues. Germline V gives CDR1 SGHVS, CDR2 FQNEAQ. CDR3 residues: CASGLDILYGYTF. The CDR3, as DNA: TGTGCCAGCGGCTTAGACATACTCTATGGCTACACCTTC.

On this clonotype: A read error may explain this, as a much larger clone is one base away. This CDR3 fails to terminate in the conserved phenylalanine or tryptophan, so it likely reflects a read error. The V call is TRBV18, the J call TRBJ2-7; D is undetermined. Germline assignment: CDR1 KGHSH and CDR2 LQKENI. There are 12 residues in the CDR3. V dropped 5 bases and J dropped 2 bases, with 7 bases sitting between them. As DNA, the CDR3 is TGTGCCAGCTCAATCATGCCCTACGAGCAGTACCTC. Encoded protein: CASSIMPYEQYL.

This clonotype was detected ten times or more. The J gene is TRBJ1-4, the V gene TRBV7-9, with TRBD1 matching over 12 bases. Germline trimming cut 4 bases from V and 12 bases from J; bases unmatched to any gene: 18. The CDR3 loop spans 18 amino acids. Germline CDR1 SEHNR, CDR2 FQNEAQ (reference sequence). CDR3 protein: CASSSGTGGADASLELFF. As DNA, the CDR3 is TGTGCCAGCAGCTCCGGGACAGGGGGCGCGGACGCCAGTTTAGAACTGTTTTTT. Filled out from reference TRBV7-9 and TRBJ1-4, the complete variable domain reads DTGVSQNPRHKITKRGQNVTFRCDPISEHNRLYWYRQTLGQGPEFLTYFQNEAQLEKSRLLSDRFSAERPKGSFSTLEIQRTEQGDSAMYLCASSSGTGGADASLELFFGSGTQLSVL.

Points on this clonotype: A much larger clonotype is one base distant, so this may be a read error. The CDR3 does not close with the conserved phenylalanine or tryptophan, likely indicating a read error. The CDR3 region has the DNA TGTGCCAGCAGCCCCTCAGGCAGCGGGGGCACAGATACGCAGTATCTT. Encoded protein: CASSPSGSGGTDTQYL. V usage is TRBV3-1 and J usage is TRBJ2-3, with TRBD2 identical over 7 bases. V trimming: 4 bases; J trimming: 1 base; junction bases outside the gene matches: 8. CDR3 length: 16 amino acids. Per germline, CDR1 LGHDT and CDR2 YNNKEL (reference sequence).

Notes on this clonotype: Just one base apart from a much larger clone, this may be a read error. This rearrangement joins TRBV11-2 to TRBJ2-2; TRBD2 aligns across 9 bases. There are 15 residues in the CDR3. Looked up from germline, CDR1 is SGHAT and CDR2 is FQNNGV. CDR3 residues: CASSSLRTSEGELLF. The DNA for the CDR3 is TGTGCCAGCAGCTCCCTTAGGACTAGCGAGGGGGAGCTGCTTTTT.

The chain couples TRBV3-1 to TRBJ2-1, with D possibly matching TRBD1 (5 bases). The CDR3 consists of 14 residues. V lost 7 bases and J 1 base, leaving 11 bases between the germline ends. Germline CDR1 reads LGHDT; CDR2 reads YNNKEL (reference sequence). The CDR3 DNA reads as TGTGCCAGCAACGCCCAGGGATCCTACAATGAGCAGTTCTTC. This codes for CASNAQGSYNEQFF.

Details on this clonotype: Compared with germline, one end of the junction differs, possibly owing to a read error. The chain couples TRBV20-1 to TRBJ2-7; D remains unclear. Germline V lookup: CDR1 DFQATT, CDR2 SNEGSKA (reference sequence). The CDR3 is 13 residues long. This CDR3 is CSATPPPPYGQYF. As DNA, the CDR3 is TGCAGTGCCACACCCCCCCCACCTTACGGGCAGTACTTC.

This clonotype was found many times. The chain is built from TRBV19 and TRBJ2-1, with a tentative D call TRBD2 (5 bases). The CDR3 consists of 16 residues. Trimming removed 5 bases at V and 8 bases at J, with 22 bases between. Germline lookup yields CDR1 LNHDA and CDR2 SQIVND (reference sequence). Here the CDR3 reads CASSQNYGLPGDEQFF. CDR3 DNA: TGTGCCAGTAGTCAAAATTACGGACTCCCCGGGGATGAGCAGTTCTTC.

At least ten counts were recorded for this clonotype. This rearrangement joins TRBV6-2 or TRBV6-3 to TRBJ2-7, with no clear D. Per germline, CDR1 MNHEY and CDR2 SVGEGT. Trimming cost V 3 bases and J 7 bases, with 10 bases left between them. The CDR3 totals 12 residues. This CDR3 reads CASSYGKFEQYF. Here the CDR3 DNA reads TGTGCCAGCAGTTATGGGAAATTTGAGCAGTACTTC.

The rearrangement joins TRBV2 to TRBJ1-2; weak D call: TRBD1 (5 bases). The V and J ends lost 5 bases and 3 bases respectively, with 13 bases between them. This CDR3 contains 14 residues. CDR1 is SNHLY and CDR2 is FYNNEI in the germline V gene. The CDR3 sequence: CASSSGARDYGYTF. CDR3 DNA: TGTGCCAGCAGTTCCGGGGCGAGGGACTATGGCTACACCTTC. The whole variable domain, remainder taken from reference TRBV2 and TRBJ1-2, is EPEVTQTPSHQVTQMGQEVILRCVPISNHLYFYWYRQILGQKVEFLVSFYNNEISEKSEIFDDQFSVERPDGSNFTLKIRSTKLEDSAMYFCASSSGARDYGYTFGSGTRLTVV.

Concerning this clonotype: Since a much larger clone is just one base distant, this may be a read error. The chain has TRBV20-1 and TRBJ2-5, with D tentatively TRBD1 (5 bases). The CDR3 covers 14 residues. Germline V gives CDR1 DFQATT, CDR2 SNEGSKA (reference sequence). This CDR3 reads CSATAGFGQATQYF. The CDR3 DNA sequence: TGCAGTGCGACGGCAGGGTTTGGTCAAGCGACCCAGTACTTC.

On this clonotype itself: A junction end diverges from the germline sequence, so it may reflect a read error. The rearrangement joins TRBV5-6 to TRBJ2-1, with D hard to call. CDR1 and CDR2 (germline): SGHDT, YYEEEE. CDR3 size: 11 residues. As DNA, the CDR3 is TGTGCCAGCAGCTTGCGCAATGAGCGGTTCTTC. Its translation is CASSLRNERFF.

This clonotype appeared a few times. The gene calls are TRBV18 and TRBJ2-2, with TRBD2 as a possible D gene (5 bases). Germline CDR1 KGHSH, CDR2 LQKENI. This CDR3 contains 14 residues. V lost 5 bases to trimming and J lost 1 base, with 8 bases between them. CDR3 in amino acids: CASSADLNTGELFF. CDR3 nucleotide sequence: TGTGCCAGCTCAGCGGACTTGAACACCGGGGAGCTGTTTTTT.

A remark on this clonotype: A much larger clone differs by one base, so this may be a read error. The chain employs TRBV6-6 and TRBJ2-3; D may be TRBD2 (6 bases). CDR1 is MNHNY and CDR2 is SVGAGI in the germline V gene (reference sequence). The CDR3 covers 16 residues. Written as DNA, the CDR3 is TGTGCCGGCAGTTACTCCTCCCCGTCTAGCGTAGATACGCAGTATTTT. Translating gives CAGSYSSPSSVDTQYF.

Regarding this clonotype: This sequence may be a read error, since a much larger clone differs from it by one base. This rearrangement joins TRBV6-5 to TRBJ2-1, with 7 bases lining up with TRBD2. After removal of 5 bases from V and 2 bases from J, the junction contained 6 bases not matched to a gene. CDR1 and CDR2 from the germline V gene are MNHEY and SVGAGI. The CDR3 runs 15 residues. CDR3 nucleotide sequence: TGTGCCAGCAGTCACAGCGGGACTGCCTACAATGAGCAGTTCTTC. Translated, it gives CASSHSGTAYNEQFF.

This clonotype was observed many times. The chain combines TRBV20-1 with TRBJ1-4, with D perhaps matching TRBD1 (5 bases). The CDR3 has 15 residues. V lost 2 bases and J 8 bases, leaving 18 bases between the germline ends. Germline lookup yields CDR1 DFQATT and CDR2 SNEGSKA (reference sequence). CDR3 sequence: CSARRGVGEGEKLFF. CDR3 sequence (DNA): TGCAGTGCTAGAAGAGGGGTAGGAGAAGGGGAAAAACTGTTTTTT.

This clonotype was seen repeatedly, ten times or more. This chain connects TRBV19 to TRBJ1-2, with TRBD1 matching over 7 bases. The CDR3 is 15 residues long. Germline trimming cut 6 bases from V and 4 bases from J; bases unmatched to any gene: 11. CDR1 and CDR2 (germline): LNHDA, SQIVND (reference sequence). In DNA, the CDR3 is TGTGCCAGTAGGAAGTCGACAGGGAATCCCTATGGCTACACCTTC. Translation: CASRKSTGNPYGYTF. The complete variable domain, with remaining parts taken from reference TRBV19 and TRBJ1-2, reads DGGITQSPKYLFRKEGQNVTLSCEQNLNHDAMYWYRQDPGQGLRLIYYSQIVNDFQKGDIAEGYSVSREKKESFPLTVTSAQKNPTAFYLCASRKSTGNPYGYTFGSGTRLTVV.

This clonotype was seen at least ten times. The chain is built from TRBV20-1 and TRBJ1-4; TRBD1 might be the D (5 bases). From germline, CDR1 is DFQATT and CDR2 SNEGSKA (reference sequence). V was trimmed by 6 bases and J by 6 bases, leaving 17 bases between them. This CDR3 is built from 14 residues. CDR3 sequence reads: CSAYDRSRDEKLFF. CDR3 nucleotide sequence: TGCAGTGCCTATGACAGAAGCCGGGATGAAAAACTGTTTTTT.